Below are 18 T cell receptor beta chains sequenced from a single sample in a study of siplizumab effects on memory and regulatory T cells. Method: immunoSEQ multiplex PCR; TCRdb's copy keeps in-frame clones and lacks some. The top ten hold around 5.1% of the sample, which has fewer than 20,000 clones, under 55% seen once. Cells of the mixed lymphocyte reaction were cocultured at 37 degrees C for 6 to 7 days. Their target antigens are unknown. Source material: CFSE-low (dividing) CD4+ T cells sorted from an allogeneic mixed lymphocyte reaction. The source of these receptors is a human donor in good health; the cells came from an allogeneic mixed lymphocyte reaction.

This clone turned up a few times. The chain recombines TRBV5-1 with TRBJ1-1; the D gene is possibly TRBD1 (5 bases). The CDR3 contains 13 residues. Germline CDR1 SGHRS, CDR2 YFSETQ. V gave up 2 bases and J gave up 1 base, with 6 bases separating them. CDR3 coding DNA: TGCGCCAGCAGCTTCGGGGCGAACACTGAAGCTTTCTTT. Translation: CASSFGANTEAFF.

V is TRBV6-6 and J is TRBJ2-7, with 9 bases matching TRBD1. The V segment lost 7 bases and the J segment 3 bases; nucleotides outside the gene matches: 7. The CDR3 contains 14 residues. Germline loops: CDR1 MNHNY, CDR2 SVGAGI (reference sequence). CDR3 residues: CASTKTGGNYEQYF. The CDR3 DNA is TGTGCCAGCACCAAGACAGGGGGAAACTACGAGCAGTACTTC.

The V and J genes are TRBV29-1 and TRBJ1-1, with TRBD1 matching over 7 bases. This CDR3 is 13 amino acids long. CDR1 is SQVTM, CDR2 ANQGSEA, per germline. V lost 8 bases to trimming and J lost 0 bases; unmatched junction nucleotides: 6. In nucleotides, the CDR3 is TGCAGCCTCGGCAGGGGGTTGAACACTGAAGCTTTCTTT. Protein: CSLGRGLNTEAFF.

This chain links TRBV5-1 with TRBJ1-2; TRBD1 might be the D (5 bases). Trimming shortened V by 4 bases and J by 0 bases, and 10 bases separated the two germline ends. The CDR3 is made up of 14 amino acids. Per germline, CDR1 SGHRS and CDR2 YFSETQ. Written as DNA, the CDR3 is TGCGCCAGCAGCCTTCAGGGTACTAACTATGGCTACACCTTC. Translation gives CASSLQGTNYGYTF.

By sample share, this clone is medium-sized (0.01 to 0.1%). The rearrangement links TRBV5-1 to TRBJ2-1; D gene uncertain. CDR3 length equals 13 residues. Germline CDR1 SGHRS, CDR2 YFSETQ. V lost 5 bases to trimming and J lost 4 bases, with 10 bases between them. The CDR3 protein is CASRRGVYNEQFF. DNA for the CDR3: TGCGCCAGCAGGCGTGGGGTTTACAATGAGCAGTTCTTC.

The gene calls are TRBV5-4 and TRBJ2-3; TRBD1 agrees at 10 bases. The CDR3 spans 17 residues. Germline CDR1 and CDR2: SGHNT and YYREEE (reference sequence). V was clipped by 4 bases and J by 1 base; unmatched bases: 9. The CDR3 DNA is TGTGCCAGCAGCAATAGACAGGGGGCGGCGGGCACAGATACGCAGTATTTT. Its protein product is CASSNRQGAAGTDTQYF.

The V call is TRBV2, the J call TRBJ1-3; D not resolved. In germline, CDR1 is SNHLY, CDR2 FYNNEI. The CDR3 loop spans 12 amino acids. Between the trimmed V and J ends, which lost 2 bases and 6 bases, there was a span of 5 bases. The CDR3 region has the DNA TGTGCCAGCAGTGAACAGACAAACACCATATATTTT. This encodes CASSEQTNTIYF.

J is TRBJ2-7 and V is TRBV15, with unresolved D. The V and J ends lost 1 base and 2 bases respectively, with 12 bases between them. The germline V gene has CDR1 LNHNV and CDR2 YYDKDF (reference sequence). CDR3 size: 15 residues. The DNA for the CDR3 is TGTGCCACCAGCAGAGGATACGGGCTAGCCTACGAGCAGTACTTC. Its protein is CATSRGYGLAYEQYF.

This clone was observed a single time. This chain uses TRBV6-6 with TRBJ2-7; weak D call: TRBD1 (5 bases). Germline V lookup: CDR1 MNHNY, CDR2 SVGAGI (reference sequence). CDR3 length: 12 amino acids. DNA of the CDR3: TGTGGTACGGCAGGGTGGGCCTACGAGCAGTACTTC. Its protein product is CGTAGWAYEQYF.

This clone showed up just a few times. The genes are TRBV2 and TRBJ2-5; D may correspond to TRBD1 or TRBD2 (5 bases each). The CDR3 covers 13 residues. Germline CDR1 SNHLY, CDR2 FYNNEI. Trimming removed 7 bases from V and 4 bases from J, with 13 bases in between. This chain's CDR3 is CASNTHGGETQYF. The CDR3 nucleotides read TGTGCCAGCAATACTCATGGGGGAGAGACCCAGTACTTC.

The CDR3 is CASRGLTGGQPQHF. The DNA for the CDR3 is TGTGCCAGCAGGGGCCTTACGGGGGGACAGCCCCAGCATTTT. V is TRBV6-5 and J is TRBJ1-5, with a weak D call TRBD1 (5 bases). Per the germline V gene, CDR1 is MNHEY and CDR2 is SVGAGI. Deletions cut 6 bases from V and 7 bases from J, with 16 bases between. The CDR3 contains 14 residues.

In this sample, this clone turned up many times. V gene TRBV7-2 combines with J gene TRBJ2-7, with 9 positions matching TRBD1. Germline loops: CDR1 SGHTA, CDR2 FQGNSA. V dropped 8 bases and J dropped 1; count of bases not matched to a gene: 3. The CDR3 runs 13 residues. The CDR3 DNA follows: TGTGCCAGCGGGACAGGGTGGTCCTACGAGCAGTACTTC. It yields the protein CASGTGWSYEQYF.

This clone was found a few times. V gene TRBV28 combines with J gene TRBJ1-5; D is unresolved. The CDR3 extends over 11 amino acids. From germline, CDR1 is MDHEN and CDR2 SYDVKM. V lost 8 bases to trimming and J lost 6 bases, with 8 bases between them. The CDR3 coding sequence is TGTGCCAGCTCTATTGGTCAGCCCCAGCATTTT. Amino acid sequence: CASSIGQPQHF.

The chain combines TRBV7-9 with TRBJ2-3; 11 bases line up with TRBD2. CDR1 is SEHNR and CDR2 is FQNEAQ in the germline V gene (reference sequence). The CDR3 is made up of 15 amino acids. The V gene end was trimmed by 6 bases and the J gene end by 2 bases; junction bases not matched to a gene: 4. The CDR3 DNA is TGTGCCAGCAGGTCACTAGCGGGGGACACAGATACGCAGTATTTT. Translating it yields CASRSLAGDTDTQYF.

The V call is TRBV29-1, the J call TRBJ2-3; 8 positions agree with TRBD2. There are 12 residues in the CDR3. Germline V gene sequence: CDR1 SQVTM, CDR2 ANQGSEA. The junction had 1 base not matched to a gene; V was cut back by 2 bases and J by 6 bases. The CDR3 is CSVEPSGDTQYF. The CDR3, as DNA: TGCAGCGTTGAACCTAGCGGGGATACGCAGTATTTT.

The genes are TRBV7-6 and TRBJ2-5, with 15 nucleotides matching TRBD2. The germline V gene has CDR1 SGHVS and CDR2 FNYEAQ. The CDR3 has 17 residues. The V and J ends lost 5 bases and 2 bases, in that order; junction bases with no gene match: 6. CDR3: CASSTGLAGGPQETQYF. Here the CDR3 DNA reads TGTGCCAGCAGCACGGGACTAGCGGGGGGTCCGCAAGAGACCCAGTACTTC.

The chain carries TRBV29-1 and TRBJ2-7; D is possibly TRBD1 or TRBD2 (6 bases each). V dropped 0 bases and J dropped 3 bases, with 9 bases sitting between them. Germline values: CDR1 SQVTM, CDR2 ANQGSEA. The CDR3 is 13 residues long. The CDR3 sequence: CSVEEGGLYEQYF. CDR3 nucleotides: TGCAGCGTTGAAGAAGGGGGGCTCTACGAGCAGTACTTC.

The V call is TRBV28, the J call TRBJ2-7, with 7 bases that match TRBD2. CDR3 length equals 15 residues. In germline, CDR1 is MDHEN, CDR2 SYDVKM. V lost 3 bases, J lost 1 base, and 6 bases stayed unmatched. The CDR3 DNA sequence: TGTGCCAGCAGTTTCCCGGGGGGAAATTCCTACGAGCAGTACTTC. This translates into CASSFPGGNSYEQYF.